In this sample, the clone carrying this TCR beta chain turned up a few times. The antigen remains unidentified. This entry belongs to a study of T cell repertoires in ileal Crohn's disease. Findings and caveats of the study: Active smokers at surgery had more clonal expansions than non-smokers.

Sequenced by immunoSEQ multiplex PCR; TCRdb stores in-frame clones only, minus some. The sample shows fewer than 15,000 clones, roughly 79% of them seen only once. Time point described: neoterminal ileum biopsy at postoperative endoscopy, about 6 months after surgery. The CDR3 spans 15 residues. V was shortened by 2 bases and J by 2 bases, with 12 bases between the two germline ends. The sequence was obtained from an adult with Crohn's disease. V and J are TRBV23-1 and TRBJ2-5; perhaps TRBD2 as D (5 bases). TRBV23-1 has ORF status, its function being uncertain. The sequencing input was ileal tissue. The CDR3 spells CASSQRERTQETQYF. The CDR3 DNA sequence: TGCGCCAGCAGTCAAAGGGAACGGACTCAAGAGACCCAGTACTTC.